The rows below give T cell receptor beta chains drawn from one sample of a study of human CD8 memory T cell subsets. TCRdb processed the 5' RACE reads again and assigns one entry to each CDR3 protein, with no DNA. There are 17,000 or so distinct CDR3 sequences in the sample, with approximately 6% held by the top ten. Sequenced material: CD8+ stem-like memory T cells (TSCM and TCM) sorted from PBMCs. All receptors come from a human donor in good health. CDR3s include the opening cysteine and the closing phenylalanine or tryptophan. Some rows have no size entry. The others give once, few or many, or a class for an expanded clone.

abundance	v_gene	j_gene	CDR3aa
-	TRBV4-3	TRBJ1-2	CASSRAQGAPGYTF
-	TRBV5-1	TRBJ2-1	CASRVGTSGEQFF
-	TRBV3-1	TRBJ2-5	CASSPGTSGIQETQYF
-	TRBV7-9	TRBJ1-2	CASSPSPNYGYTF
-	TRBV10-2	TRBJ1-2	CASSDQGYYGYTF
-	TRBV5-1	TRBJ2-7	CASRQTGVYHEQYF
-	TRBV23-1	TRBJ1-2	CAEGISNYGYTF
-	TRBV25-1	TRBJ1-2	CASGGAYGYTF
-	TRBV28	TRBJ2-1	CASSSPSGREYEQFF
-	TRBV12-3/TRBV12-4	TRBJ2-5	CASRDRDEQETQYF
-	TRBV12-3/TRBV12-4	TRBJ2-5	CASSSLGLLETQYF
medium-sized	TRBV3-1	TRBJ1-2	CASSQDLLGTNYGYTF
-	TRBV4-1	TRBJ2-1	CASSQDVVLNNEQFF
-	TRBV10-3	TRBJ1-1	CAISAEETGKSTEAFF
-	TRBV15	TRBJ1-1	CATSAENTEAFF
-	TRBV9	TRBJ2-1	CASSESDYIKFF
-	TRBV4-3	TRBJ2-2	CASSQDLVLAGGTGELFF
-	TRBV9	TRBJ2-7	CASSTRDFYEQYF
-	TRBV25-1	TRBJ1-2	CASSEGDKSYGYTF
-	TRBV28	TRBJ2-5	CASSPNRGRLETQYF
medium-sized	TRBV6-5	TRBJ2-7	CASSPGQGHYEQYF
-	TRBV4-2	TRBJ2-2	CASSQGAGNTGELFF
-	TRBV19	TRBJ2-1	CASSIGGLDYDEQFF
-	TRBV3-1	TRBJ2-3	CASSQEFPGGGLSTDTQYF
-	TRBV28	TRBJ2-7	CASSLAGGTYEQYF
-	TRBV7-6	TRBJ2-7	CASSLVQGDRWNEQYF
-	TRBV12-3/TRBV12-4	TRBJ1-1	CAMQLSSSNTEAFF
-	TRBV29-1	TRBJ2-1	CSVETERGGLDEQFF
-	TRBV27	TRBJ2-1	CASSLGSYNEQFF
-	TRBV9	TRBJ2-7	CASSAMSGLSYEQYF
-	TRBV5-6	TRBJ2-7	CASSERDRFYEQYF
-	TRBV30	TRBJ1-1	CAWSPGGDTEAFF
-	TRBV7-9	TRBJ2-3	CASSPGVGSRTDTQYF
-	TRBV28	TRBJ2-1	CASSLHGGYYNEQFF
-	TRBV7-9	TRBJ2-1	CASSPRHRGDEQFF
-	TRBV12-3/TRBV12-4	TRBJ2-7	CASSWAGRGEQYF
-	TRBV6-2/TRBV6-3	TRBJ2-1	CASSYRTEQFF
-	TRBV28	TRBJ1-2	CATYTDRGPANYGYTF
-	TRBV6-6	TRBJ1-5	CASGDRNYQPQHF
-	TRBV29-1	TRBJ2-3	CSASPSGKGSTDTQYF
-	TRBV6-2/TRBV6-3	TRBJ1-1	CASNYMNTEAFF
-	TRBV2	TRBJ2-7	CASSDRAYYEQYF
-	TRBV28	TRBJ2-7	CASSLNADSYEQYF
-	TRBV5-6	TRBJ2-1	CASSWANYNEQFF
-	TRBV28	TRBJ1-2	CASSLFRDIFSPNYGYTF
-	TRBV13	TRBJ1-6	CASSPRTSNSPLHF
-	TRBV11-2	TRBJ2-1	CASSLDSGNNEQFF
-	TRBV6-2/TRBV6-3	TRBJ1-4	CASSYENRGRRGEKLFF
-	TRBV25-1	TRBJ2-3	CASSEFGTSDTDTQYF
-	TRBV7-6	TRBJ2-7	CASSLPPDRGSYEQYF
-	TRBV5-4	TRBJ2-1	CASSMGLEAFF
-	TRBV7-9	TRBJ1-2	CASSLGLKPDGYTF
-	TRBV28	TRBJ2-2	CASNQFQEIPGELFF
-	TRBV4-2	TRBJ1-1	CASSQLQNTEAFF
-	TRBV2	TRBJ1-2	CASSEALNNPYGYTF
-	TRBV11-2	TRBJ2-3	CASSQNHRGTDTQYF
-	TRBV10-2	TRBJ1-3	CASSEPGSYSGNTIYF